This T cell receptor beta chain came from a study of T cells expressing NK-cell markers. Study-level background: Sequencing of TCR beta repertoires drew on sorted CD3+CD56+NKG2C+, CD3+CD56+NKG2C- and CD3+CD56-NKG2C+ T cells.

The germline gives CDR1 DFQATT, CDR2 SNEGSKA (reference sequence). The CDR3 extends over 15 amino acids. Reprocessing the 5' RACE reads, TCRdb reports a single entry for every CDR3 protein and omits DNA. The sample includes 250,000 or so distinct CDR3 sequences. The sequence was collected from a woman aged 18 to 75 in good health. The chain combines TRBV20-1 with TRBJ1-4; as DNA is missing, the TRBD1 call by TCRdb cannot be tested. The sample consisted of blood T cells: a sorted CD56 or NKG2C T cell subset, CD4+ or CD8+ T cells, or bulk PBMC T cells (not recorded which). The chain's CDR3 is CSARDTGRLREKLFF.